This T cell receptor (beta chain) was captured in a study of T cell responses to AZD1222 COVID-19 vaccine. Germline-derived CDR1 and CDR2 are LNHDA and SQIVND (reference sequence). This CDR3 has 14 residues. J was trimmed by 3 bases and V by 6 bases; bases with no gene match: 3. The repertoire was sequenced with immunoSEQ multiplex PCR; TCRdb's copy has only in-frame clones and lacks some. The table includes some 140,000 clones, roughly 90% detected once. The TCR sequence derives from an adult in good health. The sequenced sample was peripheral blood, obtained on day 0 of AZD1222 vaccination. The rearrangement links TRBV19 to TRBJ1-4; 8 bases match TRBD1. The CDR3 loop reads CASSTTGANEKLFF. The CDR3 bases are TGTGCCAGTAGCACGACAGGGGCTAATGAAAAACTGTTTTTT.